This TCR beta chain derives from a study of CD8 T cells in ankylosing spondylitis listed by TCRdb under 2017. The study in broad terms: The study profiled T cell receptor beta repertoires in healthy donors and ankylosing spondylitis patients to find disease-linked TCR variants. The full study cohort was made up of roughly 25 ankylosing spondylitis patients and about a hundred healthy donors. Peripheral blood was sampled, and synovial fluid was additionally collected from ankylosing spondylitis patients.

This clonotype was observed many times. Which antigen it targets is not known. Qualities for individual bases were not recorded, and no much larger clone is one base off. Instrument used: Illumina HiSeq 2500. Quantitative 5'-RACE with molecular barcodes was used to prepare TCR beta libraries. Turning to the authors' computational methods: A new computational method based on a probabilistic model of VDJ rearrangement was used to identify disease-linked TCR variants. Through fastp at Q25 and MiXCR, TCRdb rebuilt clones from the public reads, retaining in-frame beta chains. Rows are unified per CDR3 protein, each entry keeping the most common DNA and genes. In this record, the V and J calls reflect TCRdb's handling and not the investigators' own analysis. Across this sample there are 700,000 to 1,000,000 distinct CDR3 sequences, with approximately 12% seen only once. The ten top clones hold 0.45% to 0.6% of the sample.

Trimming takes 11 bases off V and 0 bases off J; junction bases not matched to a gene: 9. CDR1 LGHNA and CDR2 YSLEER were looked up in the germline V gene. The CDR3 spans 15 residues, from the cysteine through the phenylalanine. Left in the record is the CDR3 DNA by itself, 45 bases read in frame from the first base. Results the study describes overall, beyond this receptor: The disease-linked clones had a CD8+ phenotype and were found at relatively low frequencies in peripheral blood. A TCR beta motif of 8 or 9 highly homologous amino acid variants appeared characteristic of blood from ankylosing spondylitis patients. Some of the motif variants had been reported before in the synovial fluid and blood of reactive arthritis patients, a finding that suggests common disease-initiation mechanisms. The disease-linked clones were reported to be significantly enriched in matched synovial fluid samples from ankylosing spondylitis patients.

This clonotype was obtained from a male donor with ankylosing spondylitis. The sample comprised blood, either unsorted or a sorted T cell fraction (not recorded which). Here the chain combines TRBV4-3 and TRBJ1-5; 8 middle bases align to TRBD1. The CDR3 region has the sequence CASRQGLYSNQPQHF. The nucleotide sequence reads TGCGCCTCTAGACAGGGGTTGTATAGCAATCAGCCCCAGCATTTT.